These 25 T cell receptor beta chains were all obtained from the same sample, sequenced in a study of T-cell memory formation after mild COVID-19. From the 5' RACE reads, TCRdb called clonotypes with MiXCR, one entry per CDR3 protein. This sample has around 250,000 distinct CDR3 sequences, with 16% found just once. Sequenced material: PBMCs or a T cell subset sorted from them (not recorded which). These receptors were taken from a man aged 18 to 30 who had mild COVID-19 (a few samples of this study predate the infection). Cell type and time point are not known.

This chain connects TRBV4-3 to TRBJ1-5; D is unclear. The V end was cut by 0 bases, the J end by 2 bases, with 8 bases between. Per the germline V gene, CDR1 is LGHNA and CDR2 is YSLEER. CDR3 size: 15 residues. The CDR3 DNA is TGCGCCAGCAGCCAAGACTGGGTTGGCAATCAGCCCCAGCATTTT. As protein: CASSQDWVGNQPQHF.

Only a few counts were recorded for this clonotype. The chain is built from TRBV7-8 and TRBJ2-3, with D possibly being TRBD1 or TRBD2 (6 bases each). This CDR3 has 14 amino acids. V lost 1 base and J lost 7, with 12 bases in between. Germline loops: CDR1 SGHVS, CDR2 FQNEAQ. The CDR3: CASSLGGASNTQYF. The CDR3 DNA reads as TGTGCCAGCAGCTTAGGGGGGGCCTCGAATACGCAGTATTTT.

The rearrangement links TRBV29-1 to TRBJ2-2, with a possible D match to TRBD1 (6 bases). CDR3 size: 15 residues. Trimming took off 7 bases at V and 5 bases at J, with 20 bases between the two ends. Germline-derived CDR1 and CDR2 are SQVTM and ANQGSEA. As DNA, the CDR3 is TGCAGCGCTCCGGTGTGGGGGACAAGGACCGGGGAGCTGTTTTTT. This translates into CSAPVWGTRTGELFF.

This chain connects TRBV5-1 to TRBJ1-1; 11 positions agree with TRBD1. The CDR3 extends over 17 amino acids. After removal of 4 bases from V and 0 bases from J, the junction contained 8 bases not matched to a gene. Per the germline V gene, CDR1 is SGHRS and CDR2 is YFSETQ. The CDR3 sequence is CASSPGQGASVNTEAFF. The CDR3 region has the DNA TGCGCCAGCAGCCCCGGACAGGGGGCTTCGGTGAACACTGAAGCTTTCTTT.

This clonotype came up a few times. J is TRBJ2-7 and V is TRBV20-1; no clear D gene. Trimming stripped 5 bases from V and 5 bases from J, with 10 bases between. The CDR3 loop spans 11 amino acids. The V gene's germline CDR1 is DFQATT and CDR2 SNEGSKA (reference sequence). CDR3 sequence (DNA): TGCAGTGCTCGAAGGGAACACGAGCAGTACTTC. Protein product: CSARREHEQYF.

This clonotype was observed a few times. CDR3 in amino acids: CASSQRGWAGELFF. The CDR3 coding sequence is TGTGCCAGCAGCCAACGTGGATGGGCCGGGGAGCTGTTTTTT. The V call is TRBV14, the J call TRBJ2-2; D remains ambiguous. Trimming cost V 2 bases and J 6 bases, with 10 bases left between them. This CDR3 region has 14 residues. CDR1 is SGHDN and CDR2 is FVKESK in the germline V gene.

The chain recombines TRBV4-2 with TRBJ1-2, with a possible D match to TRBD1 (6 bases). CDR1 and CDR2 from the germline V gene are LGHNA and YNFKEQ. The CDR3 has 16 amino acids. V shed 6 bases and J shed 4 bases, with 21 bases lying between them. The CDR3 reads CASSPTEDSLRYGYTF. DNA for the CDR3: TGTGCCAGCAGTCCCACCGAGGACAGCCTCCGCTATGGCTACACCTTC.

This clonotype was observed a few times. V gene TRBV4-2 combines with J gene TRBJ2-2; D ambiguous. Trimming stripped 7 bases from V and 1 base from J, with 10 bases between. In germline, CDR1 is LGHNA, CDR2 YNFKEQ. The CDR3 runs to 14 residues. The CDR3 sequence: CASTHAKNTGELFF. The CDR3 DNA follows: TGTGCCAGCACCCACGCAAAGAACACCGGGGAGCTGTTTTTT.

This clonotype has a count of ten or more. J is TRBJ2-5 and V is TRBV7-6; the D gene is possibly TRBD1 (5 bases). This CDR3 is 12 amino acids long. The germline V gene has CDR1 SGHVS and CDR2 FNYEAQ. The V end lost 2 bases, the J end lost 4 bases, and 5 bases lay between the germline ends. The CDR3 protein is CASSLQGETQYF. The CDR3 nucleotides read TGTGCCAGCAGCTTACAGGGAGAGACCCAGTACTTC.

This chain joins TRBV24-1 and TRBJ2-1; 11 positions match TRBD1. Germline values: CDR1 KGHDR, CDR2 SFDVKD. The V gene end was trimmed by 3 bases and the J gene end by 7 bases; junction bases not matched to a gene: 4. This CDR3 spans 15 amino acids. CDR3: CATSDVGQGANEQFF. The DNA for the CDR3 is TGTGCCACCAGTGATGTTGGACAGGGGGCTAATGAGCAGTTCTTC.

In this sample, this clonotype turned up a few times. The J gene is TRBJ1-2, the V gene TRBV7-6; TRBD1 agrees at 7 bases. Germline-derived CDR1 and CDR2 are SGHVS and FNYEAQ. The CDR3 consists of 15 residues. V lost 4 bases, J lost 6 bases, and 11 bases stayed unmatched. The CDR3 nucleotides read TGTGCCAGCAGCTCCCCAGGGGGGGCAGAGGATGGCTACACCTTC. Encoded protein: CASSSPGGAEDGYTF.

This clonotype was counted only a few times. The genes are TRBV10-3 and TRBJ2-2, with a tentative D call TRBD2 (6 bases). The germline gives CDR1 ENHRY, CDR2 SYGVKD. CDR3 size: 13 residues. V was pared by 6 bases and J by 3 bases, with 8 bases between. The DNA of the CDR3 is TGTGCCATCAGGGGACTTTACACCGGGGAGCTGTTTTTT. Its protein is CAIRGLYTGELFF.

The gene calls are TRBV4-2 and TRBJ2-1; 7 nucleotides align to TRBD1. Trimming took 2 bases from V and 7 from J; bases not matched to a gene: 2. Germline CDR1 and CDR2: LGHNA and YNFKEQ. CDR3 size: 13 residues. CDR3 coding DNA: TGTGCCAGCAGCCAACGGACAGGTAATGAGCAGTTCTTC. Translation: CASSQRTGNEQFF.

This clonotype has ten or more counts. V gene TRBV5-1 combines with J gene TRBJ2-2; D possibly corresponds to TRBD2 (5 bases). The germline CDR1 and CDR2 sequences are SGHRS and YFSETQ. This CDR3 is built from 13 residues. The V and J ends lost 7 bases and 5 bases respectively, with 12 bases between them. Here the CDR3 DNA reads TGCGCCAGCGGAAAACGGGAAACCGGGGAGCTGTTTTTT. Protein sequence: CASGKRETGELFF.

J is TRBJ2-2 and V is TRBV2; 7 bases agree with TRBD1. The J segment lost 2 bases and the V segment lost 7 bases, leaving 7 bases of the junction unmatched. This CDR3 has 15 amino acids. Germline CDR1 reads SNHLY; CDR2 reads FYNNEI. This chain's CDR3 is CASIVRDRNTGELFF. The CDR3 DNA follows: TGTGCCAGCATCGTAAGGGACAGAAACACCGGGGAGCTGTTTTTT.

The CDR3 bases are TGTGCCAGCAGACCACCGGGACAGGGGCAAGAGACCCAGTACTTC. It translates to CASRPPGQGQETQYF. The rearrangement joins TRBV7-9 to TRBJ2-5; 10 nucleotides match TRBD1. Germline CDR1 SEHNR, CDR2 FQNEAQ (reference sequence). The CDR3 is 15 residues long. The junction had 6 bases not matched to a gene; V was cut back by 6 bases and J by 2 bases.

As for this clonotype: At one boundary the junction diverges from the germline segment, which might be a read error. The chain carries TRBV20-1 and TRBJ1-1; D is perhaps TRBD1 (5 bases). This CDR3 comprises 11 residues. CDR1 and CDR2 from the germline V gene are DFQATT and SNEGSKA (reference sequence). The CDR3 here is CSAGDSTEAFF. The DNA for the CDR3 is TGCAGTGCTGGAGACAGCACTGAAGCTTTCTTT.

This clonotype was seen many times. The chain combines TRBV4-1 with TRBJ2-3; D possibly corresponds to TRBD1 (6 bases). Germline V gene lookup returns CDR1 MGHRA and CDR2 YSYEKL. The CDR3 runs to 12 residues. Trimming pared 3 bases from V and 10 bases from J, leaving 11 bases between. The CDR3 bases are TGCGCCAGCAGCCACGACCAGGGGCCGCAGTATTTT. As protein: CASSHDQGPQYF.

The V gene is TRBV6-5, the J gene TRBJ2-2; 9 bases align to TRBD1. The CDR3 length is 15 residues. After removal of 11 bases from V and 4 bases from J, the junction contained 11 bases not matched to a gene. Germline CDR1 MNHEY, CDR2 SVGAGI. CDR3 residues: CASAPDRGSTGELFF. The CDR3 coding sequence is TGTGCCTCCGCACCGGACAGGGGAAGCACCGGGGAGCTGTTTTTT.

The table lists this clonotype with a few counts. The chain is built from TRBV4-1 and TRBJ2-7; tentatively, D is TRBD2 (6 bases). Trimming removed 4 bases at V and 4 bases at J, with 14 bases between. This CDR3 has 14 residues. From germline, CDR1 is MGHRA and CDR2 YSYEKL. This chain's CDR3 is CASSLGPGGYEQYV. CDR3 DNA sequence: TGCGCCAGCAGCCTCGGCCCCGGGGGTTACGAGCAGTACGTC.

This clonotype has more than one count but fewer than ten. V is TRBV7-2 and J is TRBJ2-3; TRBD2 agrees at 11 bases. With V trimmed by 1 base and J by 11 bases, 5 bases remained unmatched. Germline-derived CDR1 and CDR2 are SGHTA and FQGNSA. This CDR3 contains 14 residues. The CDR3 region is CASSLDWLAGGQYF. Written as DNA, the CDR3 is TGTGCCAGCAGCTTAGATTGGCTAGCGGGAGGGCAGTATTTT.

The chain is built from TRBV6-5 and TRBJ1-3, with D uncertain. Germline values: CDR1 MNHEY, CDR2 SVGAGI. The V gene lost 4 bases and the J gene lost 3 bases, with 10 bases spanning the gap. CDR3 length equals 14 residues. The CDR3 loop reads CASSSGYGGNTIYF. Written as DNA, the CDR3 is TGTGCCAGCAGTTCGGGGTACGGTGGAAACACCATATATTTT.

The rearrangement links TRBV4-3 to TRBJ1-6; D is ambiguous. From germline, CDR1 is LGHNA and CDR2 YSLEER. V lost 0 bases to trimming and J lost 9 bases, with 12 bases between them. The CDR3 is 15 amino acids. DNA of the CDR3: TGCGCCAGCAGCCAAGAGCAGCGCCCGGGTTCACCCCTCCACTTT. The encoded protein is CASSQEQRPGSPLHF.

This chain connects TRBV5-1 to TRBJ1-2, with D possibly being TRBD1 (5 bases). Trimming left V 4 bases short and J 3 bases short, with 10 bases between. CDR3 length: 13 amino acids. Per the germline V gene, CDR1 is SGHRS and CDR2 is YFSETQ. In nucleotides, the CDR3 is TGCGCCAGCAGCCCCCTAGGGGACTATGGCTACACCTTC. It encodes CASSPLGDYGYTF.

This clonotype turned up a few times. The genes are TRBV3-1 and TRBJ2-2; 9 bases align to TRBD2. Trimming at V came to 4 bases and at J to 2 bases, leaving 5 bases not matched to a gene. This CDR3 region has 16 residues. CDR1 and CDR2 from the germline V gene are LGHDT and YNNKEL (reference sequence). CDR3 DNA: TGTGCCAGCAGCCCAGCGGGGGGTGGAAACACCGGGGAGCTGTTTTTT. The encoded protein is CASSPAGGGNTGELFF. Based on the CDR3 plus reference TRBV3-1 and TRBJ2-2, the full variable domain is DTAVSQTPKYLVTQMGNDKSIKCEQNLGHDTMYWYKQDSKKFLKIMFSYNNKELIINETVPNRFSPKSPDKAHLNLHINSLELGDSAVYFCASSPAGGGNTGELFFGEGSRLTVL.